A single sample is the source of the 2 T cell receptor beta chains below, sequenced in a study of metastatic and nonmetastatic thyroid tumors. With MiXCR, TCRdb reprocessed the PCR reads. The sample shows 60,000 or so clones, under 30% of them seen only once. Among the patients, none had received any treatment before thyroid surgery. Sequencing used blood. The source of these receptors is a female donor with papillary thyroid cancer or a benign thyroid nodule (not recorded which). Some clones in this sample may be carry-over from other donors' samples.

This clone was observed a single time. The chain employs TRBV4-2 and TRBJ1-2; a weak D match, TRBD1 (6 bases). Germline CDR1 is LGHNA and CDR2 is YNFKEQ. The CDR3 sequence is 14 residues long. The ends were cut back, 3 bases at V and 8 bases at J, with 16 bases in the middle. This CDR3 reads CASSHLTGTNGYTF. CDR3 in DNA: TGTGCCAGCAGCCACTTGACAGGCACAAACGGCTACACCTTC.

This chain links TRBV7-6 with TRBJ2-7; the match to TRBD2 covers 13 bases. CDR3 size: 15 residues. Trimming at V came to 5 bases and at J to 3 bases, leaving 4 bases not matched to a gene. Germline V gene sequence: CDR1 SGHVS, CDR2 FNYEAQ. This CDR3 reads CASSQTSGGNYEQYF. The CDR3 DNA sequence: TGTGCCAGCAGCCAGACTAGCGGGGGGAACTACGAGCAGTACTTC.